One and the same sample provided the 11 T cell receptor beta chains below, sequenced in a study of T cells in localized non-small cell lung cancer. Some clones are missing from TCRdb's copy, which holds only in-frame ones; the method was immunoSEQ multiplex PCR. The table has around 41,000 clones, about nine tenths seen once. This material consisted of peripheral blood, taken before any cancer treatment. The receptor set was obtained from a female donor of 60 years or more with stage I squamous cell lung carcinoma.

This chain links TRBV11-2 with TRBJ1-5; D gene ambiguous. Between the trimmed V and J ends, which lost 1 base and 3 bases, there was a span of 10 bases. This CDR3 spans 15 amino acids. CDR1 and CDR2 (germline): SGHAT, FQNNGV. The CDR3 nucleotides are TGTGCCAGCAGCTTAGGAGCCCAGCACAATCAGCCCCAGCATTTT. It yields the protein CASSLGAQHNQPQHF.

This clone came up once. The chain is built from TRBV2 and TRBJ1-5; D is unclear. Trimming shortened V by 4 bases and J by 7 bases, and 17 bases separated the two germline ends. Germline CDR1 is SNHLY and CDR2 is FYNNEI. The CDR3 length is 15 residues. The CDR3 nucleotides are TGTGCCAGCAGTGGGGGAGAAAACCCGGGGCAGCCCCAGCATTTT. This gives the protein CASSGGENPGQPQHF.

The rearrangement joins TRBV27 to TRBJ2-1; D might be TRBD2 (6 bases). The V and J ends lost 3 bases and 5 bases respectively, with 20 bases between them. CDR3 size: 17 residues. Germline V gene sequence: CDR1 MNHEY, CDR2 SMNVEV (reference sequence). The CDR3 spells CASSLGVGLALNNEQFF. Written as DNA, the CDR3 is TGTGCCAGCAGTTTGGGAGTTGGGCTAGCGCTAAACAATGAGCAGTTCTTC.

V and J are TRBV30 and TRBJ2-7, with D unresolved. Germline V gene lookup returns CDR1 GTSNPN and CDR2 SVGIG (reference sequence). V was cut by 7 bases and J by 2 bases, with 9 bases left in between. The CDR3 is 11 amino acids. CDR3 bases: TGTGCCTTGACGACGGCCTACGAGCAGTACTTC. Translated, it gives CALTTAYEQYF.

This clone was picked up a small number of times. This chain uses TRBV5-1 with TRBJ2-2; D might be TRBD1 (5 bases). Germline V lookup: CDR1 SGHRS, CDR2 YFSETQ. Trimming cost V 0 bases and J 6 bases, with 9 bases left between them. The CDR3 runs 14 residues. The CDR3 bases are TGCGCCAGCAGCTTGGCCTCAGGGCCCGGGGAGCTGTTTTTT. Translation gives CASSLASGPGELFF.

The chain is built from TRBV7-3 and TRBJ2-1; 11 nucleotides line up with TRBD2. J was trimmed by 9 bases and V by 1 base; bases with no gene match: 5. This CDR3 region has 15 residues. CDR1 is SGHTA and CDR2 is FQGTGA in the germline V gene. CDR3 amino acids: CASSLKIAGGAEQFF. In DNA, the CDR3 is TGTGCCAGCAGCTTAAAAATAGCGGGAGGGGCTGAGCAGTTCTTC.

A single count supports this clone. The DNA for the CDR3 is TGCGCCAGCCAGTGGGGCCGAAACACCGGGGAGCTGTTTTTT. Translation gives CASQWGRNTGELFF. This chain connects TRBV4-3 to TRBJ2-2, with D perhaps TRBD1 (5 bases). The germline V gene encodes CDR1 LGHNA and CDR2 YSLEER. The CDR3 extends over 14 amino acids. Trimming took 8 bases from V and 2 from J, leaving 12 bases between them.

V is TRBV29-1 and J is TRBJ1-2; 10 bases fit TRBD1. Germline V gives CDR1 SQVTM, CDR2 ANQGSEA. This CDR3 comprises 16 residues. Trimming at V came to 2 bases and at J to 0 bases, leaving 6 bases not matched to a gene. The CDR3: CSVERTGGSPNYGYTF. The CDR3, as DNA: TGCAGCGTTGAAAGGACAGGGGGTAGCCCTAACTATGGCTACACCTTC.

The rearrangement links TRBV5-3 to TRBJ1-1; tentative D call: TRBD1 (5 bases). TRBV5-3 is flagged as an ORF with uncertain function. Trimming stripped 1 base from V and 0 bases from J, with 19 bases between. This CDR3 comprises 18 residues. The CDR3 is CARSLRVEGTPMNTEAFF. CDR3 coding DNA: TGTGCCAGAAGCTTGAGAGTTGAGGGGACCCCCATGAACACTGAAGCTTTCTTT.

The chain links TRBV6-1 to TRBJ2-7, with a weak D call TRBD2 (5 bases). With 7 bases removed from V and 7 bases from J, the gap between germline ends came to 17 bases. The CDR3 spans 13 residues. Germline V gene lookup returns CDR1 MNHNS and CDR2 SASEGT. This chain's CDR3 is CASNPPDSREQYF. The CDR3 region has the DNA TGTGCCAGCAACCCCCCGGACTCTCGGGAGCAGTACTTC.

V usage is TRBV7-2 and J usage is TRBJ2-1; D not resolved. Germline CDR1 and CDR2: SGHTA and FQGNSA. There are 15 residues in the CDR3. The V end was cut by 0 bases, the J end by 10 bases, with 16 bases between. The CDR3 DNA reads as TGTGCCAGCAGCTTAGCCCTCTCTGGCTTTGAAGAGCAGTTCTTC. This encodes CASSLALSGFEEQFF.